The rows below give T cell receptor beta chains drawn from one sample of a study of T cell changes during pregnancy in multiple sclerosis. Libraries were prepared by immunoSEQ multiplex PCR; TCRdb keeps only in-frame clonotypes and omits some of them. The sample carries over 55,000 clones, about 90% recorded once. This sample comprised peripheral blood, obtained after pregnancy. Receptor source: a female donor in good health, enrolled as a control in a pregnancy study. The CDR3 runs from the conserved cysteine through the conserved F or W. A D gene is named only where the DNA matches it firmly.

V gene	J gene	D gene	CDR3 protein	CDR3 DNA
TRBV21-1	TRBJ2-3	NA	CASSKEVAGSTDTQYF	TGTGCCAGCAGCAAAGAGGTGGCAGGGAGCACAGATACGCAGTATTTT
TRBV27	TRBJ2-2	TRBD1	CASSLGQGGLTGELFF	TGTGCCAGCAGTCTCGGACAGGGGGGTTTGACCGGGGAGCTGTTTTTT
TRBV30	TRBJ1-2	TRBD1	CAWSAGGTNYGYTF	TGTGCCTGGAGTGCAGGGGGTACTAACTATGGCTACACCTTC
TRBV11-3	TRBJ2-1	NA	CASSLRGDEQFF	TGTGCCAGCAGCCTCAGGGGGGATGAGCAGTTCTTC
TRBV11-2	TRBJ2-1	NA	CASSLVGGAGNEQFF	TGTGCCAGCAGCTTAGTAGGGGGGGCCGGGAATGAGCAGTTCTTC
TRBV5-5	TRBJ1-3	NA	CASSLDRSGGNTIYF	TGTGCCAGCAGCTTGGACAGGTCCGGTGGAAACACCATATATTTT
TRBV11-2	TRBJ1-1	NA	CASSLDFGGGTGRRVF	NA
TRBV18	TRBJ2-7	TRBD2	CASSPGGGSEQYF	TGTGCCAGCTCACCAGGGGGGGGTAGCGAGCAGTACTTC
TRBV6-1	TRBJ2-7	NA	CASSVGRTLSSSYEQYF	TGTGCCAGCAGTGTTGGCCGGACACTCTCGAGCTCCTACGAGCAGTACTTC
TRBV5-4	TRBJ2-5	NA	CASSLGGDRETQYF	TGTGCCAGCAGCTTGGGGGGCGACCGAGAGACCCAGTACTTC